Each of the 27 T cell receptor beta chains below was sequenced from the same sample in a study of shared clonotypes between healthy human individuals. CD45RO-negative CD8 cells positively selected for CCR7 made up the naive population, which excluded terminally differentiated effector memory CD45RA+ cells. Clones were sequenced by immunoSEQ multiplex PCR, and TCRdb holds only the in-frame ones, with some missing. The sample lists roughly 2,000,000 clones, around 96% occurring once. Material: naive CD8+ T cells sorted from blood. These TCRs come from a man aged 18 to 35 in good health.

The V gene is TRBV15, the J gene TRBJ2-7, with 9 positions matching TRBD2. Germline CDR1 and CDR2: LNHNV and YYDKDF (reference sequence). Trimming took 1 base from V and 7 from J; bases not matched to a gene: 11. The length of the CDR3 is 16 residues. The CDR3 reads CATSRGSSGRSKEQYF. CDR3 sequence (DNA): TGTGCCACCAGCAGAGGAAGTAGCGGGAGATCAAAGGAGCAGTACTTC. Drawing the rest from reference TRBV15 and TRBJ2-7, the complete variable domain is DAMVIQNPRYQVTQFGKPVTLSCSQTLNHNVMYWYQQKSSQAPKLLFHYYDKDFNNEADTPDNFQSRRPNTSFCFLDIRSPGLGDTAMYLCATSRGSSGRSKEQYFGPGTRLTVT.

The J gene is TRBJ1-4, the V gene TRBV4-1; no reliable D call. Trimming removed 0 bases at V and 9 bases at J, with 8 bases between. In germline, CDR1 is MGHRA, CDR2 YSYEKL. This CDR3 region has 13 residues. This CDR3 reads CASSQDNGQKLFF. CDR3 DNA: TGCGCCAGCAGCCAAGACAATGGGCAAAAACTGTTTTTT.

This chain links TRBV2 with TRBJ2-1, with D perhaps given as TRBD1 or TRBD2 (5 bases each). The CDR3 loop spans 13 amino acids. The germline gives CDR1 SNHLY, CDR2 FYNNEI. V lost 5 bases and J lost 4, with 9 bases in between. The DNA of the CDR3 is TGTGCCAGCAGTTTGGGACCGTACAATGAGCAGTTCTTC. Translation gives CASSLGPYNEQFF.

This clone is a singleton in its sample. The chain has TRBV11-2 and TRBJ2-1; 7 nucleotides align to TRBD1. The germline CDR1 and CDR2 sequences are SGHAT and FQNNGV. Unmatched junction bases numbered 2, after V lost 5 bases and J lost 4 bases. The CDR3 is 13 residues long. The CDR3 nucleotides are TGTGCCAGCAGCAGGGACAGTTACAATGAGCAGTTCTTC. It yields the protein CASSRDSYNEQFF. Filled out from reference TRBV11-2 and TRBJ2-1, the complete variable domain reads EAGVAQSPRYKIIEKRQSVAFWCNPISGHATLYWYQQILGQGPKLLIQFQNNGVVDDSQLPKDRFSAERLKGVDSTLKIQPAKLEDSAVYLCASSRDSYNEQFFGPGTRLTVL.

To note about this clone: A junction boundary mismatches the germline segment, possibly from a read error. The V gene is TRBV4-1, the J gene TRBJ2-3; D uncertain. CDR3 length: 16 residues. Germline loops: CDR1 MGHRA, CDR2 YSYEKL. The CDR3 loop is CASTQAVAFPPDTQYF. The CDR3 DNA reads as TGCGCCAGCACCCAAGCTGTGGCGTTCCCCCCCGATACGCAGTATTTT.

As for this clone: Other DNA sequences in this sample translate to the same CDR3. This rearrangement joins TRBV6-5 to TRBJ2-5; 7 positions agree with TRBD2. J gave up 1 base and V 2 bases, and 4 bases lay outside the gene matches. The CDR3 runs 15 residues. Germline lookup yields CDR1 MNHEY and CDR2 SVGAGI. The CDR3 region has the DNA TGTGCCAGCAGTTACACGGGGGGTACCCAAGAGACCCAGTACTTC. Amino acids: CASSYTGGTQETQYF.

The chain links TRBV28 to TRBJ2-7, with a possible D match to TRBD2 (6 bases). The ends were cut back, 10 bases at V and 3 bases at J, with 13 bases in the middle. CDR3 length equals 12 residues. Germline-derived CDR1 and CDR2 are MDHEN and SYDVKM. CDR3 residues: CATSFGGYEQYF. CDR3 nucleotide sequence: TGTGCCACCTCCTTCGGGGGCTACGAGCAGTACTTC.

The CDR3 loop reads CASSGTGGQPQHF. The CDR3 nucleotides read TGTGCCAGCAGTGGGACAGGGGGGCAGCCCCAGCATTTT. This sequence joins TRBV2 and TRBJ1-5, with TRBD1 matching over 10 bases. Germline V CDR1 and CDR2: SNHLY, FYNNEI. The J segment lost 7 bases and the V segment lost 4 bases, leaving 1 base of the junction unmatched. There are 13 residues in the CDR3.

CDR3 nucleotides: TGTGCCAGCAGGTACGAAGCGGGGGGGCTCGCAGATACGCAGTATTTT. Protein sequence: CASRYEAGGLADTQYF. J is TRBJ2-3 and V is TRBV27, with 10 bases matching TRBD2. Germline CDR1 and CDR2: MNHEY and SMNVEV (reference sequence). V dropped 6 bases and J dropped 4; count of bases not matched to a gene: 10. This CDR3 region has 16 residues.

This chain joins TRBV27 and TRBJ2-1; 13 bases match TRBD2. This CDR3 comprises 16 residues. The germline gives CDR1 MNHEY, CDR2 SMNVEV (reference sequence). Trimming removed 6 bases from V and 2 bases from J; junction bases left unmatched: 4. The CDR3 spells CASSGTSGVTYNEQFF. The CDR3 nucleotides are TGTGCCAGCAGCGGGACTAGCGGGGTAACCTACAATGAGCAGTTCTTC.

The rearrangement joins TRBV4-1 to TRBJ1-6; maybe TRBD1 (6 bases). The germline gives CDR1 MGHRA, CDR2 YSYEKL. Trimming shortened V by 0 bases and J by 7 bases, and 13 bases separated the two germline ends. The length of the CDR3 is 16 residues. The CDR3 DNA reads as TGCGCCAGCAGCCAAGATGCACTAGGGGGGAATTCACCCCTCCACTTT. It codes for CASSQDALGGNSPLHF.

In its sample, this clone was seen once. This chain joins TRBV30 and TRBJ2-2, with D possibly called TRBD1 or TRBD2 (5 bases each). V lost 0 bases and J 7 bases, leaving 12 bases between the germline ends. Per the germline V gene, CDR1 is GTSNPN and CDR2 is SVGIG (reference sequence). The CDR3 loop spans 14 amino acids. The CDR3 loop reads CAWSVGVGGGELFF. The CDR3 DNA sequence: TGTGCCTGGAGTGTCGGTGTTGGGGGCGGGGAGCTGTTTTTT.

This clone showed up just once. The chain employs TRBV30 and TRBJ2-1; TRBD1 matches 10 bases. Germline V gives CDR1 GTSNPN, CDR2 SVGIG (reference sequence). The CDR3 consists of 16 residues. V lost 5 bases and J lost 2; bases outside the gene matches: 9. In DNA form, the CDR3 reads TGTGCCTGGGATACCGGGACAGGGGCGACCTACAATGAGCAGTTCTTC. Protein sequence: CAWDTGTGATYNEQFF.

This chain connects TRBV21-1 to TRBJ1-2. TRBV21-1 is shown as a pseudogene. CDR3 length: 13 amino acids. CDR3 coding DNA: TGTGCCGAAAAAAGGTTGGGGTCTAGTGGCTACACCTTC. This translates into CAEKRLGSSGYTF.

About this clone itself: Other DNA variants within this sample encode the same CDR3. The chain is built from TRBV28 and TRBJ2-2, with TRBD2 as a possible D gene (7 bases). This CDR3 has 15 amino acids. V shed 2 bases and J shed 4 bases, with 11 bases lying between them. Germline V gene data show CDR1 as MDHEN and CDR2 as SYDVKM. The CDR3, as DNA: TGTGCCAGCAGTTTAACGGGGGGCAGCACCGGGGAGCTGTTTTTT. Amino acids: CASSLTGGSTGELFF. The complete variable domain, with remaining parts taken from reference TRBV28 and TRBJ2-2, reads DVKVTQSSRYLVKRTGEKVFLECVQDMDHENMFWYRQDPGLGLRLIYFSYDVKMKEKGDIPEGYSVSREKKERFSLILESASTNQTSMYLCASSLTGGSTGELFFGEGSRLTVL.

The CDR3 DNA follows: TGTGCCAGCAGTGAATATGATAGTGGAGAGACCCAGTACTTC. It encodes CASSEYDSGETQYF. The chain links TRBV6-1 to TRBJ2-5, with D uncertain. The V gene's germline CDR1 is MNHNS and CDR2 SASEGT. The ends were cut back, 2 bases at V and 4 bases at J, with 11 bases in the middle. The CDR3 loop spans 14 amino acids.

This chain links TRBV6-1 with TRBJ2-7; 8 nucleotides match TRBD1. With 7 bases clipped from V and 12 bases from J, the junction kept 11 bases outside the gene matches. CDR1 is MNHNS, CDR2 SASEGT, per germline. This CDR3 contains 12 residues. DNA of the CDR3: TGTGCCAGCACGGACAGGGCGGGCGTGCCGTACTTC. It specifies CASTDRAGVPYF.

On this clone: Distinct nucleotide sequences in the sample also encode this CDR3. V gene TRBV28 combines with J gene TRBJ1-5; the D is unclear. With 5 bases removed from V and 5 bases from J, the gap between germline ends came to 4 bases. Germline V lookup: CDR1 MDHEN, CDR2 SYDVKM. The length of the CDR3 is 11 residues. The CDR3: CASSTYQPQHF. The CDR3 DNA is TGTGCCAGCAGTACTTATCAGCCCCAGCATTTT.

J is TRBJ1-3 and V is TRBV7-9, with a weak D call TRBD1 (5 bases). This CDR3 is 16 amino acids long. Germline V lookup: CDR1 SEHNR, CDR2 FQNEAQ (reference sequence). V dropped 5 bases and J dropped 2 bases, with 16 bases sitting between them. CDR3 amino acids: CASSPPGGIPGNTIYF. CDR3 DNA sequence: TGTGCCAGCAGCCCGCCGGGGGGAATCCCTGGAAACACCATATATTTT. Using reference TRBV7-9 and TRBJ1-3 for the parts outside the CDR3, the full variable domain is DTGVSQNPRHKITKRGQNVTFRCDPISEHNRLYWYRQTLGQGPEFLTYFQNEAQLEKSRLLSDRFSAERPKGSFSTLEIQRTEQGDSAMYLCASSPPGGIPGNTIYFGEGSWLTVV.

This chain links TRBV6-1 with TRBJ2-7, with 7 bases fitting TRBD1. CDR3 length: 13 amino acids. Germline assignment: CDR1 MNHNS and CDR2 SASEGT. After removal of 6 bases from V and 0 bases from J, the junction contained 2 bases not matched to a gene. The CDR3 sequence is CASRQGTSYEQYF. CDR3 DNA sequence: TGTGCCAGCAGACAGGGGACCTCCTACGAGCAGTACTTC.

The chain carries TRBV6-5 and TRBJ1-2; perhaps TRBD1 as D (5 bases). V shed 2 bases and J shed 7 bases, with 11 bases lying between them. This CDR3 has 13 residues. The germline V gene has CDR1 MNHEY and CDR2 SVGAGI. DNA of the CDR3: TGTGCCAGCAGTTACGTGTCAGGGTCTGGCTACACCTTC. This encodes CASSYVSGSGYTF.

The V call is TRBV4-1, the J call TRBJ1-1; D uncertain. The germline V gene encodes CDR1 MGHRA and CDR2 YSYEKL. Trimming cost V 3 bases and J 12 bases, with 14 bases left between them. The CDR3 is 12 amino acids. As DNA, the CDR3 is TGCGCCAGCAGCCACCCGTCCGGGCCAACTTTCTTT. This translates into CASSHPSGPTFF.

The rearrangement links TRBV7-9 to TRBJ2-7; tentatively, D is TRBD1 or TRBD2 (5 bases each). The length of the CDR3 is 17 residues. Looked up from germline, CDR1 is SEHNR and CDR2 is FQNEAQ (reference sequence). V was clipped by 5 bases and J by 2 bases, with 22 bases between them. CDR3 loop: CASSARPGRGSPYEQYF. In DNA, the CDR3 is TGTGCCAGCAGCGCGCGTCCGGGACGGGGATCACCCTACGAGCAGTACTTC.

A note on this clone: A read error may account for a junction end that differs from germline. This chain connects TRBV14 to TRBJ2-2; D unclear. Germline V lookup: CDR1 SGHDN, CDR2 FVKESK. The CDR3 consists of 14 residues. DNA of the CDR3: TGTGCCAGCAGTCAAGAGTTCAACACCGGGGAGCTGTTTTTT. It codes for CASSQEFNTGELFF.

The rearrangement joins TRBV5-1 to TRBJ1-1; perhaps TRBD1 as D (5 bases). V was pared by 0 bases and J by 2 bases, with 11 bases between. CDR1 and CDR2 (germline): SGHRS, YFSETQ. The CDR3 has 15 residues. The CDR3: CASSLGGGSNTEAFF. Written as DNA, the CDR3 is TGCGCCAGCAGCTTGGGGGGCGGTTCCAACACTGAAGCTTTCTTT.

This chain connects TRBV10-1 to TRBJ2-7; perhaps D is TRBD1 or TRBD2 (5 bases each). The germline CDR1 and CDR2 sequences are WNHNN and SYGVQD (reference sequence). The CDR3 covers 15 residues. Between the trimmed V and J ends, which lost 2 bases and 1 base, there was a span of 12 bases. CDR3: CASSEGTEYSYEQYF. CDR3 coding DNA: TGCGCCAGCAGTGAGGGGACGGAGTATTCCTACGAGCAGTACTTC.

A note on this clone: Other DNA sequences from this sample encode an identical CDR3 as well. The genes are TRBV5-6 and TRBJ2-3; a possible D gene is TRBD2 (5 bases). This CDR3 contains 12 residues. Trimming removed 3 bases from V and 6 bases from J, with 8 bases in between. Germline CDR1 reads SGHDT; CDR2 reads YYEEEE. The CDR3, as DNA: TGTGCCAGCAGCTCTCCGGGGGATACGCAGTATTTT. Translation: CASSSPGDTQYF.